One and the same sample provided the 5 T cell receptor beta chains below, sequenced in a study of CD8 T cells in Susac syndrome. Random-hexamer reverse transcription was applied to about 0.45 to 1 ug RNA. TCRdb analysed the immunoSEQ multiplex PCR reads with MiXCR anew, one entry per CDR3 protein. Altogether 150,000 to 200,000 distinct CDR3 sequences are present, about 94% being singletons, with the ten largest covering under 0.095%. The sequenced sample consisted of CD4+ T cells from PBMCs. These receptors all stem from a human donor with multiple sclerosis.

The chain recombines TRBV20-1 with TRBJ2-1, with 15 positions matching TRBD2. Germline CDR1 reads DFQATT; CDR2 reads SNEGSKA (reference sequence). After removal of 0 bases from V and 0 bases from J, the junction contained 3 bases not matched to a gene. The CDR3 length is 18 residues. In DNA, the CDR3 is TGCAGTGCTAGAGACCCGGGACTAGCGGGAGGCTCCTACAATGAGCAGTTCTTC. It codes for CSARDPGLAGGSYNEQFF.

In this sample, this clonotype turned up a few times. The rearrangement uses TRBV29-1 and TRBJ2-1; D not certain. V lost 3 bases and J 8 bases, leaving 8 bases between the germline ends. CDR1 is SQVTM, CDR2 ANQGSEA, per germline. This CDR3 contains 11 residues. The CDR3 nucleotides read TGCAGCGTTGATCTCCGGGATGAGCAGTTCTTC. It codes for CSVDLRDEQFF.

The rearrangement links TRBV4-2 to TRBJ1-5, with D unclear. Trimming shortened V by 1 base and J by 2 bases, and 6 bases separated the two germline ends. Germline lookup yields CDR1 LGHNA and CDR2 YNFKEQ. This CDR3 comprises 14 residues. CDR3 residues: CASSQGDGNQPQHF. CDR3 nucleotides: TGTGCCAGCAGCCAAGGGGATGGCAATCAGCCCCAGCATTTT.

CDR3 in DNA: TGTGCCTGGAGTGAAATTAGGCCAGGTCGAGAGAATGAGCAGTTCTTC. This translates into CAWSEIRPGRENEQFF. This chain uses TRBV30 with TRBJ2-1, with unresolved D. This CDR3 is built from 16 residues. In germline, CDR1 is GTSNPN, CDR2 SVGIG (reference sequence). Trimming took off 1 base at V and 7 bases at J, with 20 bases between the two ends.

The chain recombines TRBV27 with TRBJ1-6, with D maybe TRBD1 (5 bases). CDR3 length: 14 residues. Per germline, CDR1 MNHEY and CDR2 SMNVEV (reference sequence). V was clipped by 5 bases and J by 7 bases, with 12 bases between them. The CDR3 DNA follows: TGTGCCAGCAGTCAGGGTTCGGGAAATTCACCCCTCCACTTT. Protein product: CASSQGSGNSPLHF.